This TCR beta chain was profiled in a study of blood T cell repertoires in COVID-19. The CDR3 sequence is 13 residues long. In germline, CDR1 is MGHRA, CDR2 YSYEKL. V lost 1 base to trimming and J lost 6 bases, with 7 bases between them. Repertoires were generated with immunoSEQ multiplex PCR, while TCRdb's copy carries only in-frame clones and drops some. The sample lists 150,000 to 200,000 clones; roughly 87% were seen once. The clonotype originates from a young man who had recovered from COVID-19. The chain links TRBV4-1 to TRBJ2-1; D unresolved. The sample comprised peripheral blood. CDR3 protein: CASSQGLLNEQFF. The CDR3 coding sequence is TGCGCCAGCAGCCAAGGACTCCTCAATGAGCAGTTCTTC.